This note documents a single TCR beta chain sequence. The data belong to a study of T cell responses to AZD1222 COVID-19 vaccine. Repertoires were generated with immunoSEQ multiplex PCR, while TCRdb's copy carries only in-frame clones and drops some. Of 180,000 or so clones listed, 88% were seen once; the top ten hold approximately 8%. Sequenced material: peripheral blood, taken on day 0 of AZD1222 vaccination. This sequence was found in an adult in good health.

The CDR3 is CASSTDFTRAGEQFF. In DNA form, the CDR3 reads TGTGCCAGCAGCACGGACTTTACCCGGGCGGGTGAGCAGTTCTTC. The gene calls are TRBV7-2 and TRBJ2-1; D possibly corresponds to TRBD2 (5 bases). Trimming took off 5 bases at V and 9 bases at J, with 20 bases between the two ends. This CDR3 spans 15 amino acids. The V gene's germline CDR1 is SGHTA and CDR2 FQGNSA.